These 25 T cell receptor beta chains were sequenced from one sample in a study of early T cells in non-severe SARS-CoV-2 infection. TCRdb recomputed calls from the 5' RACE reads with MiXCR, one row per CDR3 protein. The sample carries over 75,000 distinct CDR3 sequences, more than 13% recorded once. The sample taken for sequencing was whole blood. Receptor source: an adult who was a healthcare worker with PCR-confirmed SARS-CoV-2 infection or an uninfected control (not recorded which).

This clonotype was detected only a few times. The chain joins TRBV6-2 or TRBV6-3 to TRBJ2-1; D might be TRBD1 (6 bases). This CDR3 is built from 12 residues. Trimming left V 7 bases short and J 7 bases short, with 11 bases between. Looked up from germline, CDR1 is MNHEY and CDR2 is SVGEGT. The CDR3 is CASKGERNEQFF. The CDR3, as DNA: TGTGCCAGCAAGGGGGAAAGGAATGAGCAGTTCTTC.

V gene TRBV20-1 combines with J gene TRBJ2-3, with D possibly matching TRBD2 (6 bases). The V end was cut by 0 bases, the J end by 5 bases, with 18 bases between. Looked up from germline, CDR1 is DFQATT and CDR2 is SNEGSKA (reference sequence). CDR3 length equals 16 residues. CDR3 loop: CSARDRAEGPGDTQYF. In DNA, the CDR3 is TGCAGTGCTAGAGATCGAGCGGAGGGCCCCGGAGATACGCAGTATTTT.

V and J are TRBV5-1 and TRBJ2-3; 7 bases map to TRBD2. This CDR3 spans 17 amino acids. The germline gives CDR1 SGHRS, CDR2 YFSETQ. Trimming took 0 bases from V and 4 from J; bases not matched to a gene: 11. The CDR3 sequence is CASSLGLMGGPSDTQYF. In nucleotides, the CDR3 is TGCGCCAGCAGCTTGGGGCTGATGGGAGGGCCGTCAGATACGCAGTATTTT.

This clonotype was detected only a few times. The rearrangement joins TRBV4-3 to TRBJ2-4; no clear D gene. V was pared by 0 bases and J by 6 bases, with 3 bases between. The CDR3 loop spans 12 amino acids. Germline V gene data show CDR1 as LGHNA and CDR2 as YSLEER. CDR3 residues: CASSQDRNIQYF. CDR3 bases: TGCGCCAGCAGCCAAGACAGAAACATTCAGTACTTC.

This clonotype was seen ten or more times. Here the CDR3 reads CASNRGTGELFF. The CDR3 DNA is TGTGCCAGCAATCGAGGCACCGGGGAGCTGTTTTTT. The V gene is TRBV25-1, the J gene TRBJ2-2, with D unclear. CDR1 and CDR2 from the germline V gene are MGHDK and SYGVNS. Trimming removed 7 bases at V and 4 bases at J, with 7 bases between. The CDR3 consists of 12 residues. Full variable domain (remainder filled in from reference TRBV25-1 and TRBJ2-2): EADIYQTPRYLVIGTGKKITLECSQTMGHDKMYWYQQDPGMELHLIHYSYGVNSTEKGDLSSESTVSRIRTEHFPLTLESARPSHTSQYLCASNRGTGELFFGEGSRLTVL.

This clonotype was counted between two and nine times. The chain employs TRBV4-1 and TRBJ2-1; D unresolved. Between the trimmed V and J ends, which lost 4 bases and 9 bases, there was a span of 13 bases. Germline CDR1 reads MGHRA; CDR2 reads YSYEKL. This CDR3 comprises 13 residues. CDR3 amino acids: CASSREWVFEQFF. As DNA, the CDR3 is TGCGCCAGCAGCCGGGAATGGGTATTTGAGCAGTTCTTC.

The chain joins TRBV10-2 to TRBJ2-1; 8 bases are shared with TRBD2. CDR3 length: 16 residues. CDR1 WSHSY and CDR2 SAAADI come from the germline V gene. With V trimmed by 8 bases and J by 2 bases, 11 bases remained unmatched. CDR3 residues: CASVLSGSRTYNEQFF. For the CDR3, the DNA is TGCGCCAGCGTATTAAGCGGGAGTAGGACCTACAATGAGCAGTTCTTC.

There are many counts of this clonotype. The DNA for the CDR3 is TGTGCCAGCAGCTCCGGACTAGCGGACACAGATACGCAGTATTTT. Its translation is CASSSGLADTDTQYF. The rearrangement joins TRBV7-8 to TRBJ2-3; TRBD2 matches 10 bases. The CDR3 sequence is 15 residues long. In germline, CDR1 is SGHVS, CDR2 FQNEAQ. Trimming took 4 bases from V and 2 from J; bases not matched to a gene: 3. The complete variable domain, with remaining parts taken from reference TRBV7-8 and TRBJ2-3, reads GAGVSQSPRYKVAKRGQDVALRCDPISGHVSLFWYQQALGQGPEFLTYFQNEAQLDKSGLPSDRFFAERPEGSVSTLKIQRTQQEDSAVYLCASSSGLADTDTQYFGPGTRLTVL.

This clonotype was recorded a few times. The rearrangement joins TRBV5-4 to TRBJ2-7; 7 bases are a match to TRBD1. Trimming cost V 3 bases and J 2 bases; bases outside gene matches: 11. Germline V gene sequence: CDR1 SGHNT, CDR2 YYREEE (reference sequence). The CDR3 consists of 16 residues. CDR3 coding DNA: TGTGCCAGCAGCTCCCCACCGGGACAGTCTCCCTACGAGCAGTACTTC. Its translation is CASSSPPGQSPYEQYF.

The rearrangement uses TRBV20-1 and TRBJ2-1; D may correspond to TRBD1 or TRBD2 (6 bases each). The CDR3 totals 14 residues. Looked up from germline, CDR1 is DFQATT and CDR2 is SNEGSKA (reference sequence). The V and J ends lost 5 bases and 8 bases respectively, with 19 bases between them. The CDR3, as DNA: TGCAGTGCTGCTGACACCGTCGGGGGCCATGAGCAGTTCTTC. It encodes CSAADTVGGHEQFF.

This clonotype was seen more than once but under ten times. V and J are TRBV5-1 and TRBJ1-2; 7 nucleotides align to TRBD1. V shed 4 bases and J 4 bases; nucleotides not matched to a gene: 13. Germline lookup yields CDR1 SGHRS and CDR2 YFSETQ. This CDR3 is 16 amino acids long. The CDR3 DNA follows: TGCGCCAGCAGCGGGGCTGGGACAGCTCCTTCCTATGGCTACACCTTC. Its translation is CASSGAGTAPSYGYTF.

This clonotype was detected only a few times. The chain carries TRBV29-1 and TRBJ2-5; the D is unclear. CDR3 size: 15 residues. Germline-derived CDR1 and CDR2 are SQVTM and ANQGSEA. Trimming took 5 bases from V and 2 from J, leaving 18 bases between them. CDR3 amino acids: CSVCLLYRAQETQYF. As DNA, the CDR3 is TGCAGCGTTTGCCTCCTGTACAGAGCACAAGAGACCCAGTACTTC.

This chain connects TRBV28 to TRBJ1-1, with D possibly matching TRBD1 (6 bases). Trimming left V 5 bases short and J 0 bases short, with 16 bases between. Germline V gives CDR1 MDHEN, CDR2 SYDVKM. This CDR3 has 16 amino acids. The CDR3 DNA reads as TGTGCCAGCAGTCCCATGGACAGCGCCATGAACACTGAAGCTTTCTTT. Translated, it gives CASSPMDSAMNTEAFF. Together with reference TRBV28 and TRBJ1-1, the CDR3 gives the full variable domain: DVKVTQSSRYLVKRTGEKVFLECVQDMDHENMFWYRQDPGLGLRLIYFSYDVKMKEKGDIPEGYSVSREKKERFSLILESASTNQTSMYLCASSPMDSAMNTEAFFGQGTRLTVV.

Only a few counts were recorded for this clonotype. The genes are TRBV7-9 and TRBJ2-7, with 7 nucleotides matching TRBD2. Per germline, CDR1 SEHNR and CDR2 FQNEAQ (reference sequence). The CDR3 spans 14 residues. V shed 6 bases and J 4 bases; nucleotides not matched to a gene: 9. Written as DNA, the CDR3 is TGTGCCAGCAGTAAATCCGGGACTACGTACGAGCAGTACTTC. This translates into CASSKSGTTYEQYF.

A few counts support this clonotype. The V gene is TRBV7-2, the J gene TRBJ2-7, with 12 bases fitting TRBD2. V dropped 6 bases and J dropped 6; count of bases not matched to a gene: 12. This CDR3 region has 16 residues. Germline V gene data show CDR1 as SGHTA and CDR2 as FQGNSA. This chain's CDR3 is CASSRLAGAPYAEQYF. As DNA, the CDR3 is TGTGCCAGCAGTAGACTAGCGGGAGCACCGTACGCCGAGCAGTACTTC. Together with reference TRBV7-2 and TRBJ2-7, the CDR3 gives the full variable domain: GAGVSQSPSNKVTEKGKDVELRCDPISGHTALYWYRQSLGQGLEFLIYFQGNSAPDKSGLPSDRFSAERTGGSVSTLTIQRTQQEDSAVYLCASSRLAGAPYAEQYFGPGTRLTVT.

The gene calls are TRBV5-1 and TRBJ2-2; TRBD2 matches 10 bases. V was clipped by 4 bases and J by 7 bases; unmatched bases: 13. This CDR3 region has 17 residues. The germline V gene encodes CDR1 SGHRS and CDR2 YFSETQ. DNA of the CDR3: TGCGCCAGCAGCCTCAGGGTAGCGGGAGGAACCGTCGGGGAGCTGTTTTTT. This encodes CASSLRVAGGTVGELFF.

V and J are TRBV9 and TRBJ2-7; TRBD1 or TRBD2 may be the D gene (5 bases each). V was cut by 0 bases and J by 6 bases, with 7 bases left in between. CDR1 and CDR2 from the germline V gene are SGDLS and YYNGEE. The CDR3 sequence is 12 residues long. This CDR3 is CASSVGGSEQYF. The CDR3 nucleotides are TGTGCCAGCAGCGTAGGGGGGTCCGAGCAGTACTTC.

The chain combines TRBV2 with TRBJ2-2, with D possibly TRBD2 on 5 matching bases. Trimming shortened V by 8 bases and J by 0 bases, and 13 bases separated the two germline ends. Germline V CDR1 and CDR2: SNHLY, FYNNEI. The CDR3 has 15 residues. The CDR3 DNA sequence: TGTGCCAGCCGAGGGCTGAACCCGAACACCGGGGAGCTGTTTTTT. It is translated as CASRGLNPNTGELFF.

This clonotype was detected only a few times. Compared with germline, one end of the junction differs, possibly owing to a read error. The chain recombines TRBV20-1 with TRBJ2-1, with D unclear. Germline V gene data show CDR1 as DFQATT and CDR2 as SNEGSKA (reference sequence). This CDR3 is built from 15 residues. The CDR3 is CSASRGTRSSNEQFF. CDR3 bases: TGCAGTGCTTCCCGTGGCACCCGTTCCTCCAATGAGCAGTTCTTC.

This clonotype turned up a few times. In DNA, the CDR3 is TGTGCCTCCCCCAGGAATGAGCAGTTCTTC. Residues: CASPRNEQFF. The rearrangement uses TRBV24-1 and TRBJ2-1, with D unclear. The CDR3 totals 10 residues. The germline gives CDR1 KGHDR, CDR2 SFDVKD. Between the trimmed V and J ends, which lost 12 bases and 7 bases, there was a span of 9 bases.

The rearrangement joins TRBV12-3 or TRBV12-4 to TRBJ2-1; 8 nucleotides agree with TRBD2. The CDR3 covers 11 residues. J lost 10 bases, V lost 8 bases, and 4 bases had no gene match. The CDR3 is CASFGGREQFF. The CDR3 DNA reads as TGTGCCAGCTTTGGCGGGAGGGAGCAGTTCTTC.

The rearrangement joins TRBV20-1 to TRBJ2-3; D is perhaps TRBD2 (6 bases). Per the germline V gene, CDR1 is DFQATT and CDR2 is SNEGSKA (reference sequence). CDR3 size: 13 residues. The CDR3 reads CSGGPGSTDTQYF. The DNA of the CDR3 is TGCAGCGGAGGGCCTGGGAGCACAGATACGCAGTATTTT.

This clonotype occurred a few times. The chain carries TRBV29-1 and TRBJ2-1; 9 bases are a match to TRBD2. The CDR3 is 13 residues long. Germline V gene sequence: CDR1 SQVTM, CDR2 ANQGSEA. J was trimmed by 9 bases and V by 6 bases; bases with no gene match: 9. The DNA of the CDR3 is TGCAGCGTACTTAGCGGGACTAGCAGTGAGCAGTTCTTC. This gives the protein CSVLSGTSSEQFF.

This clonotype was detected ten times or more. The CDR3 region is CSGGWVGEQYF. The DNA of the CDR3 is TGCAGCGGCGGCTGGGTTGGCGAGCAGTACTTC. The V gene is TRBV29-1, the J gene TRBJ2-7; D remains ambiguous. V was shortened by 7 bases and J by 6 bases, with 13 bases between the two germline ends. This CDR3 comprises 11 residues. Germline V lookup: CDR1 SQVTM, CDR2 ANQGSEA.

This clonotype was found a few times. This chain links TRBV4-1 with TRBJ2-2; 11 bases align to TRBD2. CDR3 length: 18 residues. Germline CDR1 is MGHRA and CDR2 is YSYEKL. The J segment lost 1 base and the V segment lost 2 bases, leaving 6 bases of the junction unmatched. This chain's CDR3 is CASSQLGTSGRNTGELFF. The CDR3 DNA reads TGCGCCAGCAGCCAATTGGGGACTAGCGGAAGGAACACCGGGGAGCTGTTTTTT.